The TCR beta chain under discussion was sequenced for a study of T-cell reconstitution after alpha-beta-depleted transplantation in children (TCRdb year 2016). Looking at the study overall: The study quantitatively tracked T-cell immune reconstitution after TCRalphabeta/CD19-depleted allogeneic hematopoietic cell transplantation in children using TCR repertoire profiling. General conclusions and limits of the study: The apparently early recovery of alphabetaT-cell counts about two months after transplant reportedly depended on only several hundred rapidly expanded clones that came from non-depleted graft cells. In some patients, the high TCRbeta diversity seen at day 60 was put down to recipient T cells and intrathymic progenitors that had survived conditioning. The frequencies of hyperexpanded clones fell over the following months, and after one year, T-cell counts and TCRbeta diversity were mostly attributed to newly produced T cells.

Notes on this clonotype: Its antigen is currently not known. Base quality data are lacking; no much larger clone is found one base away.

The library was generated by PCR. The sequencing machine was an Illumina HiSeq 2500. TCR library preparation used molecular barcoding, with unique molecular identifiers applied to normalize quantification of the TCRbeta repertoire. TCRdb reanalyzed the raw reads on its own, using fastp at Q25 for trimming and MiXCR for clone calling, and kept in-frame beta chains. Records with the same CDR3 protein are collapsed into one entry carrying the most frequent genes and DNA. The sample table lists almost 600,000 distinct CDR3 sequences, 25% to 30% of them with a count of one. The leading ten clones occupy around a third of the sample. The treatment or condition label for this specimen denotes: allogeneic hematopoietic cell transplantation with graft depleted of TCRalphabeta T cells and CD19 B cells. The children who served as transplant recipients had been given grafts of TCRalphabeta/CD19-depleted allogeneic hematopoietic cells.

This sequence originates from a boy less than two years old with Wiskott-Aldrich syndrome, due to receive a stem cell transplant. This material consisted of PBMCs, taken before TCRalphabeta/CD19-depleted stem cell transplant.

The CDR3 reads as follows: CASSLRPGGVYEQYF. The nucleotide sequence reads as follows: TGTGCCAGCAGTTTAAGGCCAGGGGGGGTTTACGAGCAGTACTTC. The rearrangement combines TRBV27 with TRBJ2-7; the D gene is possibly TRBD1 or TRBD2, with 7 bases matching each. The germline V gene (reference sequence) specifies MNHEY as CDR1 and SMNVEV as CDR2. Measured from the cysteine to the phenylalanine, the CDR3 is 15 residues long. Only the CDR3 DNA is retained, 45 bases long and in frame from the first base. V is clipped by 2 bases and J by 4 bases, and the sequence between their germline boundaries is 15 bases long.